The T cell receptor beta chain under discussion was sequenced for a study of T-cell memory formation after mild COVID-19. Overall study: TCR clusters showed largely donor specificity. Study outcomes and limitations: Contracting clones from day 15 to 85 showed balanced CD4/CD8; later expanders favored CD4+. Detection of some responders pre-infection suggested pre-existing cross-reactive memory T cells participated.

V gave up 4 bases and J gave up 1 base, with 7 bases separating them. The CDR3 is made up of 13 amino acids. Looked up from germline, CDR1 is SNHLY and CDR2 is FYNNEI. From the 5' RACE reads, TCRdb called clonotypes with MiXCR, one entry per CDR3 protein. Here the sample spans about 240,000 distinct CDR3 sequences, over 8.5% being singletons. This clonotype has a handful of counts. The antigen is not known. The chain joins TRBV2 to TRBJ1-1, with D unclear. Sequencing was done on a sample of PBMCs or a T cell subset sorted from them (not recorded which). The receptor was derived from a man between 18 and 35 years old who had mild COVID-19 (a few samples of this study predate the infection). Cell type and time point are not known. The DNA for the CDR3 is TGTGCCAGCAGTGGTCTCCCGAACACTGAAGCTTTCTTT. Translated, it gives CASSGLPNTEAFF.